The entry below gives a single T cell receptor (beta chain) sequence along with its context. Profiling relied on immunoSEQ multiplex PCR, and the TCRdb table lists in-frame clones only, not all of them. The sample lists about 97,000 clones, 70% to 90% occurring once. The data were taken from a study of blood T cell repertoires in COVID-19. The TCR comes from a human donor in a cohort sampled during active COVID-19. Sequenced: peripheral blood.

The CDR3 loop reads CASSQEGSGSTGQFF. The CDR3 DNA reads TGCGCCAGCAGCCAAGAGGGTAGCGGGAGTACGGGGCAGTTCTTC. The rearrangement links TRBV4-1 to TRBJ2-1; 9 bases line up with TRBD2. After removal of 0 bases from V and 12 bases from J, the junction contained 9 bases not matched to a gene. Germline V gene sequence: CDR1 MGHRA, CDR2 YSYEKL. The CDR3 is 15 residues long.